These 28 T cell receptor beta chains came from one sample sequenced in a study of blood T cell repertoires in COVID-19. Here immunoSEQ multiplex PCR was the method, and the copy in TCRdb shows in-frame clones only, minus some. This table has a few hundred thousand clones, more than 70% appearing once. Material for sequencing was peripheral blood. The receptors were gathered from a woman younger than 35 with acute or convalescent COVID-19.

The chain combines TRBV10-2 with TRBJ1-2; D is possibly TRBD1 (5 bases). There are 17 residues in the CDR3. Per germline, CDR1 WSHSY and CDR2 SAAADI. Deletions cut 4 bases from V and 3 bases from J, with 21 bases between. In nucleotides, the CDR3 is TGCGCCAGCAGTGGGAGACCAGGCACAGGCCCAGACTATGGCTACACCTTC. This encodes CASSGRPGTGPDYGYTF.

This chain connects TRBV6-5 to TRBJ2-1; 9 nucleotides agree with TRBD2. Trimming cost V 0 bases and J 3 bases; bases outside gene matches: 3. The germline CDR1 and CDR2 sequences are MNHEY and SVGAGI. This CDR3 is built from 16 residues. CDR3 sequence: CASSYSPTSGYNEQFF. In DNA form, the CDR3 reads TGTGCCAGCAGTTACTCCCCGACTAGCGGCTACAATGAGCAGTTCTTC.

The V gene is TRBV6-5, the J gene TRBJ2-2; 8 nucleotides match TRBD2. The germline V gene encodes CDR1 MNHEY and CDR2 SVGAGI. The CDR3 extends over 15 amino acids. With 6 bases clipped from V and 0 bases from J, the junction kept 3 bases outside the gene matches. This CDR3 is CASSREGTNTGELFF. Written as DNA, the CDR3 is TGTGCCAGCAGCCGGGAGGGGACGAACACCGGGGAGCTGTTTTTT.

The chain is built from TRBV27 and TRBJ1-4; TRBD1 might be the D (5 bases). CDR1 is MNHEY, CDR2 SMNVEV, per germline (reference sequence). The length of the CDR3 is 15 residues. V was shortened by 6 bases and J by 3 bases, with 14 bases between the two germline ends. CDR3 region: CASRLNRLANEKLFF. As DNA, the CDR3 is TGTGCCAGCAGACTAAACAGGCTAGCTAATGAAAAACTGTTTTTT. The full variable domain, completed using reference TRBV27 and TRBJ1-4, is EAQVTQNPRYLITVTGKKLTVTCSQNMNHEYMSWYRQDPGLGLRQIYYSMNVEVTDKGDVPEGYKVSRKEKRNFPLILESPSPNQTSLYFCASRLNRLANEKLFFGSGTQLSVL.

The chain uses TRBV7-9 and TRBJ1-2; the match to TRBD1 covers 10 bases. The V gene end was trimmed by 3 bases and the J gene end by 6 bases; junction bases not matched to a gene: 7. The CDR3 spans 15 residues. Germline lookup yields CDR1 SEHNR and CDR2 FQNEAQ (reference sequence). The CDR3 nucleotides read TGTGCCAGCAGCTTTGGTGGGACAGGGGTAGATGGCTACACCTTC. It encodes CASSFGGTGVDGYTF.

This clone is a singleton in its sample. CDR3 sequence reads: CASSLVGGSHYEQYF. CDR3 DNA sequence: TGTGCCAGCAGCTTAGTGGGCGGGAGTCACTACGAGCAGTACTTC. The chain has TRBV11-2 and TRBJ2-7; TRBD2 matches 7 bases. Germline trimming cut 1 base from V and 3 bases from J; bases unmatched to any gene: 6. The CDR3 spans 15 residues. Germline CDR1 SGHAT, CDR2 FQNNGV.

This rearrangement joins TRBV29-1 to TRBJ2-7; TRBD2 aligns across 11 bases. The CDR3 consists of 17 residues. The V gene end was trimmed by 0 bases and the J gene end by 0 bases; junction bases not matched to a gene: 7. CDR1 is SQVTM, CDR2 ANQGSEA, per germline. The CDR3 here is CSVEDPGTSGSSYEQYF. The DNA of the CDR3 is TGCAGCGTTGAAGATCCCGGGACTAGCGGAAGCTCCTACGAGCAGTACTTC.

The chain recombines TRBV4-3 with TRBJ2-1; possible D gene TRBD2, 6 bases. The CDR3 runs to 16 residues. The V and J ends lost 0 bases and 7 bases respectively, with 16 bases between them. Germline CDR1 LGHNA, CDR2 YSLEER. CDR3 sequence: CASSQDLPQGGNEQFF. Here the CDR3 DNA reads TGCGCCAGCAGCCAAGATCTTCCCCAGGGAGGTAATGAGCAGTTCTTC.

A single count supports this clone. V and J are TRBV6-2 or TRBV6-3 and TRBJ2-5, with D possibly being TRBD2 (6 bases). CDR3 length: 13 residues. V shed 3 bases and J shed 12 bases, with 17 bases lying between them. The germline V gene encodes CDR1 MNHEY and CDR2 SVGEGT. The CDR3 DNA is TGTGCCAGCAGTTATGCTAGGGACTCCTCAAAGTACTTC. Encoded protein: CASSYARDSSKYF.

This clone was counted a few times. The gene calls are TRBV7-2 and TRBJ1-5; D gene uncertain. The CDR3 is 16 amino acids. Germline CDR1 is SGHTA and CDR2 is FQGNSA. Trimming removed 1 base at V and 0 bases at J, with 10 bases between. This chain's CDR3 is CASSLGGVTSNQPQHF. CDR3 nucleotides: TGTGCCAGCAGCTTAGGCGGGGTAACTAGCAATCAGCCCCAGCATTTT. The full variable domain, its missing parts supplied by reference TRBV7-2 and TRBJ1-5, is GAGVSQSPSNKVTEKGKDVELRCDPISGHTALYWYRQSLGQGLEFLIYFQGNSAPDKSGLPSDRFSAERTGGSVSTLTIQRTQQEDSAVYLCASSLGGVTSNQPQHFGDGTRLSIL.

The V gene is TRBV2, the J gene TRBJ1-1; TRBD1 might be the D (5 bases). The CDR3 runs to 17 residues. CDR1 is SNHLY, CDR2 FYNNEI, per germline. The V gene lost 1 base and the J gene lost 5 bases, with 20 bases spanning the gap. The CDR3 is CASSEGRFRDWATEAFF. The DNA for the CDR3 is TGTGCCAGCAGTGAAGGGCGCTTCAGGGACTGGGCGACTGAAGCTTTCTTT. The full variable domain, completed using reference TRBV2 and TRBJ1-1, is EPEVTQTPSHQVTQMGQEVILRCVPISNHLYFYWYRQILGQKVEFLVSFYNNEISEKSEIFDDQFSVERPDGSNFTLKIRSTKLEDSAMYFCASSEGRFRDWATEAFFGQGTRLTVV.

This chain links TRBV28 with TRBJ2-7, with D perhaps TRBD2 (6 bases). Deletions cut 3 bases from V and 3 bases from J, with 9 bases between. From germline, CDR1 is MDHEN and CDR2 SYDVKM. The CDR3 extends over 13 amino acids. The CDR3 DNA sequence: TGTGCCAGCAGTTTGGGACTGTACTACGAGCAGTACTTC. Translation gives CASSLGLYYEQYF.

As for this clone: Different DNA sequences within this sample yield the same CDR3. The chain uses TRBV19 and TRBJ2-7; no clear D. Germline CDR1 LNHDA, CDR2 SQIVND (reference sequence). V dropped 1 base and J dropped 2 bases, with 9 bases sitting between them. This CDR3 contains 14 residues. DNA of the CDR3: TGTGCCAGTAGTATAGGAGGAAGCCCCTACGAGCAGTACTTC. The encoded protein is CASSIGGSPYEQYF.

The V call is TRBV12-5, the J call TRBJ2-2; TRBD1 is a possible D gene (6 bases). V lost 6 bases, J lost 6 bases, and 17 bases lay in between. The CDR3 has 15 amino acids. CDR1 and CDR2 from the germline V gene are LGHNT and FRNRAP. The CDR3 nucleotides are TGTGCTAGTGGCCAAACTACAGGGACCGCCGGGGAGCTGTTTTTT. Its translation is CASGQTTGTAGELFF.

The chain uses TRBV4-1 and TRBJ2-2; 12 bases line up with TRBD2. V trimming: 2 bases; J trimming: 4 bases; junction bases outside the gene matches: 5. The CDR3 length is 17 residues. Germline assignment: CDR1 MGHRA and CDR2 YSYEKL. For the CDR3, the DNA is TGCGCCAGCAGCCAAACCGGACTAGCGGGACCCACCGGGGAGCTGTTTTTT. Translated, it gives CASSQTGLAGPTGELFF.

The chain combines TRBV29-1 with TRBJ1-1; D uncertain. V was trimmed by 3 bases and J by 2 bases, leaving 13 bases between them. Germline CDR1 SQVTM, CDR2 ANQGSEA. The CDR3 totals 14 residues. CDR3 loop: CSVDSHGINTEAFF. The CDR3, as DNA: TGCAGCGTTGATTCTCACGGGATTAACACTGAAGCTTTCTTT. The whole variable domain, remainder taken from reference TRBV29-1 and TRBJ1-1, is SAVISQKPSRDICQRGTSLTIQCQVDSQVTMMFWYRQQPGQSLTLIATANQGSEATYESGFVIDKFPISRPNLTFSTLTVSNMSPEDSSIYLCSVDSHGINTEAFFGQGTRLTVV.

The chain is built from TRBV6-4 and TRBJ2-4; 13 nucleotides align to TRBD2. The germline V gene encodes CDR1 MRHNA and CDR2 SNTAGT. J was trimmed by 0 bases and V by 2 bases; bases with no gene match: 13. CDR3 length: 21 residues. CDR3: CASSDPYPTSGRTIAKNIQYF. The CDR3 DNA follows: TGTGCCAGCAGTGACCCCTACCCGACTAGCGGGAGGACGATAGCCAAAAACATTCAGTACTTC.

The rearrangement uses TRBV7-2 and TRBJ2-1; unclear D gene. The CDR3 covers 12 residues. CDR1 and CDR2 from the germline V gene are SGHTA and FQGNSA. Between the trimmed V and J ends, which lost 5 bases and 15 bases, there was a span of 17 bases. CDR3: CASSRPEAMGFF. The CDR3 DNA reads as TGTGCCAGCAGCCGGCCAGAGGCAATGGGGTTCTTC.

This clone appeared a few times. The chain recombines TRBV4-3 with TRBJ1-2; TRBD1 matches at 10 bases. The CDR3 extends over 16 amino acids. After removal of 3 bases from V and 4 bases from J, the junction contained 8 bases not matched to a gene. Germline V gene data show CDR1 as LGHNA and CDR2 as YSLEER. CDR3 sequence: CASSQERTGGPYGYTF. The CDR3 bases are TGCGCCAGCAGCCAGGAAAGGACAGGGGGGCCCTATGGCTACACCTTC.

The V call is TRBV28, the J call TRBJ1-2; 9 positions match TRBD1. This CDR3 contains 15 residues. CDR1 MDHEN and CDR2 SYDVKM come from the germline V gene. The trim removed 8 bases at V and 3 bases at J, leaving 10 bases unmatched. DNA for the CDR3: TGTGCCAGCGGGAGCGGGACAGGGTATCACTATGGCTACACCTTC. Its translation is CASGSGTGYHYGYTF.

The CDR3 nucleotides are TGTGCCAGCAGCCCTTGGGACAGCAGTGTTTCCTATAATTCACCCCTCCACTTT. Translating it yields CASSPWDSSVSYNSPLHF. This chain connects TRBV5-8 to TRBJ1-6; 7 nucleotides line up with TRBD1. Germline V gene data show CDR1 as SGHTS and CDR2 as YDEGEE. The CDR3 extends over 18 amino acids. V shed 4 bases and J 1 base; nucleotides not matched to a gene: 11.

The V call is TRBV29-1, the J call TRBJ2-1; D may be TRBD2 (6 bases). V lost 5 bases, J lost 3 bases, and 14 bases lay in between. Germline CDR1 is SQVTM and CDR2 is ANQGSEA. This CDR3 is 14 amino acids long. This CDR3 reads CSVWGDSIYNEQFF. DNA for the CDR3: TGCAGCGTTTGGGGGGACTCGATCTACAATGAGCAGTTCTTC.

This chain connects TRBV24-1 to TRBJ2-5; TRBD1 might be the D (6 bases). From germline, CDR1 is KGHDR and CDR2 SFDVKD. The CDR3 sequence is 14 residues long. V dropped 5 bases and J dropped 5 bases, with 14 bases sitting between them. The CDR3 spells CATSGGHLAETQYF. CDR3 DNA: TGTGCCACCAGTGGGGGACACCTCGCGGAGACCCAGTACTTC.

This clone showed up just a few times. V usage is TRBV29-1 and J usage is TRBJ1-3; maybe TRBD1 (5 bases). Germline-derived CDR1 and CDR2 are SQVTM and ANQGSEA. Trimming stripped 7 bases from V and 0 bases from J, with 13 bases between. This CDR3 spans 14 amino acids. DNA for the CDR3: TGCAGCGCAGGACACGGGTTCTCTGGAAACACCATATATTTT. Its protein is CSAGHGFSGNTIYF.

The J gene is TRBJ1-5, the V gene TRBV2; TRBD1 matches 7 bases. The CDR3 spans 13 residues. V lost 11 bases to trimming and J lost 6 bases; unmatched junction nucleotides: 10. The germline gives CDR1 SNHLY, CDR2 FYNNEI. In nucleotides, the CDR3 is TGTGCCGGCCGACAGGGTTGGGGTCAGCCCCAGCATTTT. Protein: CAGRQGWGQPQHF.

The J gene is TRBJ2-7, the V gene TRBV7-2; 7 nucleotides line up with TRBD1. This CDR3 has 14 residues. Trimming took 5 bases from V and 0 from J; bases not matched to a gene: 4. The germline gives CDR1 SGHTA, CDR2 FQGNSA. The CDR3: CASSTGAHSYEQYF. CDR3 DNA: TGTGCCAGCAGCACAGGGGCTCACTCCTACGAGCAGTACTTC.

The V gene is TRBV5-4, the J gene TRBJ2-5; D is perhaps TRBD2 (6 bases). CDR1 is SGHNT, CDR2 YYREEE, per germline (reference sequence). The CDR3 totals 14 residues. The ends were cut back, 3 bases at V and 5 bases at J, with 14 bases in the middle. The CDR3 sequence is CASSWAGSGETQYF. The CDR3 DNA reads TGTGCCAGCAGCTGGGCGGGGAGCGGCGAGACCCAGTACTTC.

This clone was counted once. The CDR3 sequence: CASSGGAGANVLTF. Written as DNA, the CDR3 is TGTGCCAGTAGTGGGGGGGCTGGGGCCAACGTCCTGACTTTC. The V gene is TRBV19, the J gene TRBJ2-6, with 7 bases that match TRBD2. Germline CDR1 LNHDA, CDR2 SQIVND (reference sequence). J was trimmed by 2 bases and V by 5 bases; bases with no gene match: 0. The CDR3 sequence is 14 residues long.